The T cell receptor beta chain described here comes from a study of vaccination effects on CD4 cells after COVID-19. With the ViraFEST assay, the study expanded antigen-specific CD4+ T cells using viral peptide pools, then sequenced them. CD4+ T cells were isolated after around 10 days of culture. This person's SARS-CoV-2 infection, confirmed by PCR, occurred between March and December 2020. Remarks on this clone: Its antigen remains unidentified.

The CDR3 covers 16 residues. Measured with immunoSEQ multiplex PCR; TCRdb has only the in-frame clones, and not every one. The sample consists of fewer than 25,000 clones, 70% to 80% of them appearing once. The rearrangement joins TRBV21-1 to TRBJ1-6; no check of the table's D call, TRBD1, against the DNA was made. TRBV21-1 is annotated as a pseudogene. The sequence was obtained from a human donor who had a prior SARS-CoV-2 infection. The sample was CD4+ T cells from PBMCs cultured with SARS-CoV-2 spike peptides, taken before COVID-19 vaccination. The CDR3 DNA is TGTGCCAGCAGCAAAGGTGCCGGACAGGAGGATTCACCCCTCCACTTT. This translates into CASSKGAGQEDSPLHF.